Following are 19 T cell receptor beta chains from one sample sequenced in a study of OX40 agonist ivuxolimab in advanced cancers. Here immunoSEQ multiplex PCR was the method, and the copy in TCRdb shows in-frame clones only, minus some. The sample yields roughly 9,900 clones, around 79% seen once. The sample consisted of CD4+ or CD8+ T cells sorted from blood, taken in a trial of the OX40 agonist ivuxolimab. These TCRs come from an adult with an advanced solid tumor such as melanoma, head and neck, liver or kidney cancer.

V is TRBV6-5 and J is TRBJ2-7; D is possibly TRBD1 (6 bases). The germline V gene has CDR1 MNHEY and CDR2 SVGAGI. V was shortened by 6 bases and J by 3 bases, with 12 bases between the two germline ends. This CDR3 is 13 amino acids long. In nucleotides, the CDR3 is TGTGCCAGCAGCCACAGGGTGGGCTACGAGCAGTACTTC. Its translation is CASSHRVGYEQYF.

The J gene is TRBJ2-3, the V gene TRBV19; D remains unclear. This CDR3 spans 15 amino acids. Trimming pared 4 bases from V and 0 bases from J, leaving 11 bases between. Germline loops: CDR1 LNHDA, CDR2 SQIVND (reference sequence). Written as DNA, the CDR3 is TGTGCCAGTAGTACCTCATCATCTAGCACAGATACGCAGTATTTT. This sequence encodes CASSTSSSSTDTQYF.

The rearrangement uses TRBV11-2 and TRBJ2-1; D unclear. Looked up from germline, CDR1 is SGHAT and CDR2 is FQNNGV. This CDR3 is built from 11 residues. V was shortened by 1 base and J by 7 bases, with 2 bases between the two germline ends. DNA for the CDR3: TGTGCCAGCAGCTTAGCGAATGAGCAGTTCTTC. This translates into CASSLANEQFF.

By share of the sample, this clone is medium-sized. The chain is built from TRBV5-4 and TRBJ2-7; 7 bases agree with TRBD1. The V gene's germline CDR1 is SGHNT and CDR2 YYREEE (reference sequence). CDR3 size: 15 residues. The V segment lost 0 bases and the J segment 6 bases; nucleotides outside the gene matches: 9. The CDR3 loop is CASSLGRGGRGEQYF. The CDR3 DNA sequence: TGTGCCAGCAGCTTGGGTCGAGGGGGCCGGGGCGAGCAGTACTTC.

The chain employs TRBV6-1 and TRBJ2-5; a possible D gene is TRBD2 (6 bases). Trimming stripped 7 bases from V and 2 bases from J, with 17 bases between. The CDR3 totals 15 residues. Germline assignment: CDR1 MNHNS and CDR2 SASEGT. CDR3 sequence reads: CASTTRPEGQETQYF. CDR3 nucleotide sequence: TGTGCCAGCACTACCCGGCCGGAGGGGCAAGAGACCCAGTACTTC.

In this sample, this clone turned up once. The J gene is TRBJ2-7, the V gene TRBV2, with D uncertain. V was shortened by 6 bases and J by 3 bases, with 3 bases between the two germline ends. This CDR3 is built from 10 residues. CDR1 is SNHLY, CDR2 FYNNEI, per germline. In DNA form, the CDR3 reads TGTGCCAGCAGCCTCTACGAGCAGTACTTC. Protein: CASSLYEQYF.

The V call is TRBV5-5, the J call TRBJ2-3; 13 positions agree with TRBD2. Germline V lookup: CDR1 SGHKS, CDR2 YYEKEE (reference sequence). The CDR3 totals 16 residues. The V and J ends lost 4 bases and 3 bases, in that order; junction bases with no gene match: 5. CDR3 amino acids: CASSGTGLAGTDTQYF. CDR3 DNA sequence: TGTGCCAGCAGCGGGACGGGACTAGCGGGAACAGATACGCAGTATTTT.

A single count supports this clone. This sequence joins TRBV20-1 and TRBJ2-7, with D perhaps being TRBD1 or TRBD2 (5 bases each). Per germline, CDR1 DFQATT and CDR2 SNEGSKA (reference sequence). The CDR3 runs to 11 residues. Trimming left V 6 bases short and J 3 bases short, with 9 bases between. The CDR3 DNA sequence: TGCAGTGCGCCGAGGGGCTACGAGCAGTACTTC. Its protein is CSAPRGYEQYF.

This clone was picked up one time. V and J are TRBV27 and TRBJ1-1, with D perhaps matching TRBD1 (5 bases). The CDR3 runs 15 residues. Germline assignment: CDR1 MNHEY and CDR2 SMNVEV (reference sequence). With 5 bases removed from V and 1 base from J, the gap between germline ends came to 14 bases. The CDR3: CASSRLRQSNTEAFF. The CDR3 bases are TGTGCCAGCAGTCGGTTAAGACAGTCGAACACTGAAGCTTTCTTT.

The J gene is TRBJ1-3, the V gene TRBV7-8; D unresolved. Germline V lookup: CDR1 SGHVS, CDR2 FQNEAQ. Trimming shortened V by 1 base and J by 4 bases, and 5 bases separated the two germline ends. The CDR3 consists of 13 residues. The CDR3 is CASSLDYGNTIYF. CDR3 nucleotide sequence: TGTGCCAGCAGCTTAGACTACGGAAACACCATATATTTT.

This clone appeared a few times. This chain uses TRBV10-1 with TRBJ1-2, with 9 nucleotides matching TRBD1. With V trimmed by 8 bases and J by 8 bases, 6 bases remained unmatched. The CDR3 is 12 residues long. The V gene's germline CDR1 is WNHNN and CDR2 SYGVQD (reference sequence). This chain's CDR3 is CASGGTGSGYTF. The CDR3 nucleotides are TGCGCCAGCGGGGGGACAGGGAGCGGCTACACCTTC.

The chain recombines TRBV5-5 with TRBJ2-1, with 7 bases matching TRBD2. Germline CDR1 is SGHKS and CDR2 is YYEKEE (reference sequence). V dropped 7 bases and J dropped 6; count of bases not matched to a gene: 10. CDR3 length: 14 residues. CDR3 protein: CASHGGELPNEQFF. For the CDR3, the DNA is TGTGCCAGCCATGGGGGGGAGCTCCCCAATGAGCAGTTCTTC.

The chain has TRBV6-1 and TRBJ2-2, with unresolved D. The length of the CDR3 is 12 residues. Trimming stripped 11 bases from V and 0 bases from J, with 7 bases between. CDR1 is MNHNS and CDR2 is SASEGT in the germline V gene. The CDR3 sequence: CAVRANTGELFF. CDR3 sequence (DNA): TGTGCCGTACGGGCGAACACCGGGGAGCTGTTTTTT.

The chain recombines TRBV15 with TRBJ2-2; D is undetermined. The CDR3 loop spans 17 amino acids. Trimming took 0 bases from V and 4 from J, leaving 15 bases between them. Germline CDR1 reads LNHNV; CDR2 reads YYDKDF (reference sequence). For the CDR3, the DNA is TGTGCCACCAGCAGAGATGGAATGGCCGTGCTCACCGGGGAGCTGTTTTTT. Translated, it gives CATSRDGMAVLTGELFF.

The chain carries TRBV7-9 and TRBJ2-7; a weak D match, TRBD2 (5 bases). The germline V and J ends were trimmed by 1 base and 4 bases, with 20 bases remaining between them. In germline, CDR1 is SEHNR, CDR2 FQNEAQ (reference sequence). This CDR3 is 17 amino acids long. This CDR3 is CASSLGPTTPGGYEQYF. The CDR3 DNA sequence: TGTGCCAGCAGCTTAGGGCCGACTACCCCAGGCGGTTACGAGCAGTACTTC.

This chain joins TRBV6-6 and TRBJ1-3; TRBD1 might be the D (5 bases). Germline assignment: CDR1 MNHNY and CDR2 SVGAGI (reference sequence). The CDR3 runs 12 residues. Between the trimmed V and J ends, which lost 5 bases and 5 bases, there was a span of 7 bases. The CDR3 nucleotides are TGTGCCAGCAGTCGGGACCGAAACACCATATATTTT. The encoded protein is CASSRDRNTIYF.

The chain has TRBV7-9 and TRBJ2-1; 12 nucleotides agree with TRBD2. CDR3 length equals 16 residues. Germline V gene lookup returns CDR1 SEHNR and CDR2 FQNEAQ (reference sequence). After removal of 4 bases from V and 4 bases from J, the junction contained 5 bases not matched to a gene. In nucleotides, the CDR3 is TGTGCCAGCAGCTCGGGGACTAGCGGGCTTTACAATGAGCAGTTCTTC. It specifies CASSSGTSGLYNEQFF. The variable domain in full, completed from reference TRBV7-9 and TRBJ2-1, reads DTGVSQNPRHKITKRGQNVTFRCDPISEHNRLYWYRQTLGQGPEFLTYFQNEAQLEKSRLLSDRFSAERPKGSFSTLEIQRTEQGDSAMYLCASSSGTSGLYNEQFFGPGTRLTVL.

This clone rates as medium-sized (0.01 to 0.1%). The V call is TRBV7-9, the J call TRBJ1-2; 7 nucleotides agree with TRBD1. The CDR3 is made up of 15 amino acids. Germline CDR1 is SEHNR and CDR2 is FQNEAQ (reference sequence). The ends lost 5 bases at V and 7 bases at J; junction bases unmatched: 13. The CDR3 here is CASSDTPGGTGGYTF. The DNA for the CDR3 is TGTGCCAGCAGCGACACGCCAGGGGGTACAGGTGGCTACACCTTC.

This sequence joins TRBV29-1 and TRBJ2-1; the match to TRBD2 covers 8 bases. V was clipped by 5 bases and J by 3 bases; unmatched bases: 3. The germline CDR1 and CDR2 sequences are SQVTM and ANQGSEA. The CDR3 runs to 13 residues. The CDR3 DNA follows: TGCAGCGTTTTTAGCGGGAACTACAATGAGCAGTTCTTC. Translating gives CSVFSGNYNEQFF.